The sequence of this T cell receptor beta chain was determined in a study of CD8 T cells in ankylosing spondylitis. Each CDR3 protein is one row after TCRdb ran MiXCR on the 5' RACE reads. Of around 150,000 distinct CDR3 sequences listed, approximately 20% were seen once; the top ten hold about 7.8%. This clonotype was seen many times. CDR3 length equals 14 residues. Per the germline V gene, CDR1 is SGHRS and CDR2 is YFSETQ. V gave up 3 bases and J gave up 2 bases; unmatched junction bases: 3. Sequencing input: blood, either unsorted or a sorted T cell fraction (not recorded which). This chain links TRBV5-1 with TRBJ2-7, with 9 nucleotides matching TRBD1. The clonotype comes from a male donor with ankylosing spondylitis or in good health (not recorded which). CDR3: CASSSGTGTYEQYF. DNA of the CDR3: TGCGCCAGCAGCTCCGGGACAGGGACCTACGAGCAGTACTTC.